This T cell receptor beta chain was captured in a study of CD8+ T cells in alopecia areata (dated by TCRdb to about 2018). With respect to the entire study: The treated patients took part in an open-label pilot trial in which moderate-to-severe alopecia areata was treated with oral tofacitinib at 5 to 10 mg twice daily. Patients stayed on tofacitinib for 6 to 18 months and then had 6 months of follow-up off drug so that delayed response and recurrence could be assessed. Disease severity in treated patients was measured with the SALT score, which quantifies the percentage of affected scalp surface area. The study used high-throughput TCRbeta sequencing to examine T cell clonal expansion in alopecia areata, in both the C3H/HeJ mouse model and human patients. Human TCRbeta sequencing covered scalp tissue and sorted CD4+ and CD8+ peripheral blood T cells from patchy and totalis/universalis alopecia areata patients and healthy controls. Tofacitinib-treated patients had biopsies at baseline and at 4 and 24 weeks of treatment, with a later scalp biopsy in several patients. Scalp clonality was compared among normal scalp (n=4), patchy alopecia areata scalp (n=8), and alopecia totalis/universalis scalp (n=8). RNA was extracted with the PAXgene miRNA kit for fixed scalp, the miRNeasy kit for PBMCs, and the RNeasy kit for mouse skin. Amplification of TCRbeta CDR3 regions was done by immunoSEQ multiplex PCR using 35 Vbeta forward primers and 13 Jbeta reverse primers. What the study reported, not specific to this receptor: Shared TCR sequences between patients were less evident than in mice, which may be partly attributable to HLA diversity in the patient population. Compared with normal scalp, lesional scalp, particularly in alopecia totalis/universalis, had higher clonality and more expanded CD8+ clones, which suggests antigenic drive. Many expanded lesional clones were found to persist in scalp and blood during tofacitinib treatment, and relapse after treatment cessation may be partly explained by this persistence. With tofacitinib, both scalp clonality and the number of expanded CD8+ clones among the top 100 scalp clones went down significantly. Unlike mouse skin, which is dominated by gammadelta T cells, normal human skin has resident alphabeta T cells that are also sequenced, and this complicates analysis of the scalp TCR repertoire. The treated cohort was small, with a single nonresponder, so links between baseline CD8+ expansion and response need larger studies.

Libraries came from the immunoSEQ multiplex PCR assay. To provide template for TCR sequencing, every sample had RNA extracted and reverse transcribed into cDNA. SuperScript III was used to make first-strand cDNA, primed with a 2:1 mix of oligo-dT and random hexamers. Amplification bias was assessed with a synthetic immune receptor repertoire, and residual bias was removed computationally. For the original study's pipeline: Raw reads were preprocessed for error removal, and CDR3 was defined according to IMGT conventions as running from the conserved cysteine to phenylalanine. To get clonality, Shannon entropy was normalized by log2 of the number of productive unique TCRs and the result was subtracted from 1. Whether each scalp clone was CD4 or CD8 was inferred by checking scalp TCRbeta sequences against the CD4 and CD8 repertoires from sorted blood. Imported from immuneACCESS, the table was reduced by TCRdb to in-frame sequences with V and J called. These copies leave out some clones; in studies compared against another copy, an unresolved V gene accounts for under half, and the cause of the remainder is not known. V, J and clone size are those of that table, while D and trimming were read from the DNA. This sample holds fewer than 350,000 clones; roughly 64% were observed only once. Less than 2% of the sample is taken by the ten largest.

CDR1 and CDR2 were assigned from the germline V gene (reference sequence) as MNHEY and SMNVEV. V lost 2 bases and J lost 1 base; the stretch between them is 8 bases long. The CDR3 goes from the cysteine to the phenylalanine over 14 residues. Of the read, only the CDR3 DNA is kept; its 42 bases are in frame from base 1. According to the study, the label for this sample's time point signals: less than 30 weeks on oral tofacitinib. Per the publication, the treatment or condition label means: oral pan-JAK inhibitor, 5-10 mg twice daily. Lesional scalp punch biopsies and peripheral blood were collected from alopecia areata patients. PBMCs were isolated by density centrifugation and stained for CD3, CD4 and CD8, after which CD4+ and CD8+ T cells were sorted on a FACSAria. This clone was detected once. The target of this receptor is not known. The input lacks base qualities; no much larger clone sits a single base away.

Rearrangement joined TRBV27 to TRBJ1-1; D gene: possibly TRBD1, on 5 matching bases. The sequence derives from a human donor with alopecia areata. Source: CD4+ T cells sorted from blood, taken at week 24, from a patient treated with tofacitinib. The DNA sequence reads TGTGCCAGCAGTTTAAGCGGGGGGAACACTGAAGCTTTCTTT. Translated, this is CASSLSGGNTEAFF.